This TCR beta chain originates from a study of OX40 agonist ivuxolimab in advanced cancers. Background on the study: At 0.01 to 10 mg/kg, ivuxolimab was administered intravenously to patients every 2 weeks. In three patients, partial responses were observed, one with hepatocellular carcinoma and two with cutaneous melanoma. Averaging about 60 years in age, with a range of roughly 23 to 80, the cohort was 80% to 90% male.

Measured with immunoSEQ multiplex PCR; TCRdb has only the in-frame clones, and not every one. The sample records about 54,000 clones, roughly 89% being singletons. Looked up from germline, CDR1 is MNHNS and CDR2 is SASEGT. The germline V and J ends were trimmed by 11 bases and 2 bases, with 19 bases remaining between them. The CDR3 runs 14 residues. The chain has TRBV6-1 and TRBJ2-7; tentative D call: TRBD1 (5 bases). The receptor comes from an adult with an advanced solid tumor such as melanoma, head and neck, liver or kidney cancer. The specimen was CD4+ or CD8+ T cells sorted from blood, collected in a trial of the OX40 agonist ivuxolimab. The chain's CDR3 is CAAQQRRVPYEQYF. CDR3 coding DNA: TGTGCCGCACAACAGCGCAGGGTGCCCTACGAGCAGTACTTC.